This T cell receptor beta chain originates from a study of PD-1 blockade in mismatch repair-deficient tumors. This clone was found a few times. Sequencing used immunoSEQ multiplex PCR; TCRdb keeps in-frame clones, though not all of them. The sample includes about 67,000 clones, around 73% of them seen just once. With 5 bases removed from V and 11 bases from J, the gap between germline ends came to 19 bases. Germline CDR1 and CDR2: SGHTA and FQGNSA. The CDR3 covers 13 residues. The source of this sequence is an adult with mismatch repair-deficient cancer. Sequences were derived from peripheral blood, sampled 2 weeks after starting pembrolizumab. The V call is TRBV7-2, the J call TRBJ2-7, with D unclear. CDR3 nucleotides: TGTGCCAGCAGCGAGGATCGGTACGGACCGGAGTACTTC. This codes for CASSEDRYGPEYF.